The T cell receptor beta chain under discussion was sequenced for a study of blood T cell repertoires in COVID-19. Some clones are missing from TCRdb's copy, which holds only in-frame ones; the method was immunoSEQ multiplex PCR. The sample shows about 59,000 clones, around 79% of them seen only once. The length of the CDR3 is 14 residues. Trimming took 2 bases from V and 3 from J, leaving 10 bases between them. Germline V gene data show CDR1 as SGHDN and CDR2 as FVKESK. Sequenced sample: peripheral blood. This TCR was sampled from a woman in her 70s with acute or convalescent COVID-19. This chain joins TRBV14 and TRBJ1-2; D call uncertain. Here the CDR3 reads CASSQSTGYYGYTF. The CDR3 coding sequence is TGTGCCAGCAGCCAATCTACGGGATACTATGGCTACACCTTC.